This TCR beta chain derives from a study of neurological immune-mediated disorders. With 5 bases removed from V and 4 bases from J, the gap between germline ends came to 15 bases. CDR3 length: 15 residues. From germline, CDR1 is KGHSH and CDR2 LQKENI. Via MiXCR, TCRdb re-called the 5' RACE reads, giving one row per CDR3 protein. The table has about 46,000 distinct CDR3 sequences, just over 3% seen once. The chain is built from TRBV18 and TRBJ1-5, with no clear D. This receptor was taken from a woman between 45 and 65 years old with multiple sclerosis. The sample consisted of PBMCs. The CDR3 DNA sequence: TGTGCCAGCTCATCGACCGGGGTCGGGAATCAGCCCCAGCATTTT. Its protein product is CASSSTGVGNQPQHF.